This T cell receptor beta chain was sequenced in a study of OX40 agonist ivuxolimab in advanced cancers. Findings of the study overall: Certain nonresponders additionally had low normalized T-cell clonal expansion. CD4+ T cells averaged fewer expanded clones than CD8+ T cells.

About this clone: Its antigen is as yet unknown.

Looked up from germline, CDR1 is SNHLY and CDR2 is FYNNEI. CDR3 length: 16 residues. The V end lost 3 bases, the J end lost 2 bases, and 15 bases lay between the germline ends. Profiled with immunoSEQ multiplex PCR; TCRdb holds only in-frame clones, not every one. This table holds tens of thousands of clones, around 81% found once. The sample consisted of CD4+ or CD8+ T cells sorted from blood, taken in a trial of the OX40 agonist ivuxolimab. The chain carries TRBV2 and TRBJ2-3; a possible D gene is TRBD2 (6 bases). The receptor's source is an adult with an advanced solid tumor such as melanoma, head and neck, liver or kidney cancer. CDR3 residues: CASSDVSSETTDTQYF. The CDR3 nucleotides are TGTGCCAGCAGTGATGTATCTAGCGAAACCACAGATACGCAGTATTTT.